This TCR beta chain is drawn from a study of T cells in localized non-small cell lung cancer. Regarding the study as a whole: Tumor showed lower T cell clonality than uninvolved adjacent lung, where it was highest.

This CDR3 has 17 amino acids. Looked up from germline, CDR1 is LNHDA and CDR2 is SQIVND (reference sequence). The V end lost 5 bases, the J end lost 3 bases, and 20 bases lay between the germline ends. As regards this clone: Its antigen remains unknown.

Sequencing used immunoSEQ multiplex PCR; TCRdb keeps in-frame clones, though not all of them. The sample carries fewer than 45,000 clones, roughly 86% recorded once. Sequenced material: peripheral blood, taken before any cancer treatment. This clonotype was sampled from a man between 40 and 69 years old with stage I lung adenocarcinoma. This chain joins TRBV19 and TRBJ2-1; TRBD2 might be the D (6 bases). CDR3 DNA sequence: TGTGCCAGTAGTCCCTCCGCGGGGCGGGTGCTCTACAATGAGCAGTTCTTC. Its translation: CASSPSAGRVLYNEQFF. Combining the CDR3 with reference TRBV19 and TRBJ2-1 gives the whole variable domain DGGITQSPKYLFRKEGQNVTLSCEQNLNHDAMYWYRQDPGQGLRLIYYSQIVNDFQKGDIAEGYSVSREKKESFPLTVTSAQKNPTAFYLCASSPSAGRVLYNEQFFGPGTRLTVL.